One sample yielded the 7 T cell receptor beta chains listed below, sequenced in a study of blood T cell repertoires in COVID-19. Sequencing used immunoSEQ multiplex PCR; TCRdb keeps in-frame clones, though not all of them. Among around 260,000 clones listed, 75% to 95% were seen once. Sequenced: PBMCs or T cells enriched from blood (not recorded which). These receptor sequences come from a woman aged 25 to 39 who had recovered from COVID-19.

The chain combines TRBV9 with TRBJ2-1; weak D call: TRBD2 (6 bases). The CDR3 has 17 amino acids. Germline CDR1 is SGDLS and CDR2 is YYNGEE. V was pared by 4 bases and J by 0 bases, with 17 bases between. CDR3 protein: CASSPSIGGISYNEQFF. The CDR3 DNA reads TGTGCCAGCAGCCCCTCAATTGGCGGGATCTCCTACAATGAGCAGTTCTTC.

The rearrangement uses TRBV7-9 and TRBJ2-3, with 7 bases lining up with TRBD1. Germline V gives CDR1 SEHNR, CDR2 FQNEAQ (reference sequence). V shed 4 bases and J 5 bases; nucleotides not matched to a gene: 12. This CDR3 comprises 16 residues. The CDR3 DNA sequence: TGTGCCAGCAGCTCATCAAACCGACAGGGTGGAGATACGCAGTATTTT. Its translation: CASSSSNRQGGDTQYF.

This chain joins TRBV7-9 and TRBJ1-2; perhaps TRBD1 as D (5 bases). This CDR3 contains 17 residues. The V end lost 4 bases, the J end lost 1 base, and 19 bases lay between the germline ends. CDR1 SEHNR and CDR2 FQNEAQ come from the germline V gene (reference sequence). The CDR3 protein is CASSSLTETLLNYGYTF. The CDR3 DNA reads TGTGCCAGCAGCTCCCTGACAGAGACCTTGCTTAACTATGGCTACACCTTC.

CDR3 bases: TGTGCCAGCAGTCTACAACAGGGGGGTGGCTACGAGCAGTACTTC. It encodes CASSLQQGGGYEQYF. J is TRBJ2-7 and V is TRBV6-5; 8 bases map to TRBD1. This CDR3 has 15 amino acids. V lost 5 bases to trimming and J lost 3 bases; unmatched junction nucleotides: 9. Germline V gene data show CDR1 as MNHEY and CDR2 as SVGAGI.

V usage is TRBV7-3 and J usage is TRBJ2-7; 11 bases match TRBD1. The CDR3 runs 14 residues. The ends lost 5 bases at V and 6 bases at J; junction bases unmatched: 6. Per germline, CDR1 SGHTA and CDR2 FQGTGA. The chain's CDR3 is CASSRDRGSGEQYF. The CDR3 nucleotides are TGTGCCAGCAGCAGGGACAGGGGGTCTGGCGAGCAGTACTTC.

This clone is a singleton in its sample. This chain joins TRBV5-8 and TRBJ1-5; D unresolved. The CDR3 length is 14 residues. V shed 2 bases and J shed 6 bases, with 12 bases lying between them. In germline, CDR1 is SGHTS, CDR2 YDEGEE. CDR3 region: CASSFPYGSQPQHF. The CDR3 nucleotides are TGTGCCAGCAGCTTCCCCTATGGGAGTCAGCCCCAGCATTTT.

CDR3 bases: TGTGCCAGCAGCGGACTAGCGGGAGCCGGGGAGCTGTTTTTT. Protein sequence: CASSGLAGAGELFF. The chain carries TRBV7-3 and TRBJ2-2, with 13 bases matching TRBD2. The CDR3 loop spans 14 amino acids. The trim removed 5 bases at V and 6 bases at J, leaving 0 bases unmatched. Germline lookup yields CDR1 SGHTA and CDR2 FQGTGA.